The 18 T cell receptor beta chains below were found in one sample sequenced in a study of shared clonotypes between healthy human individuals. TCRdb's table, derived via immunoSEQ multiplex PCR, lists solely in-frame clones and lacks some. The table shows about 2.4 million clones, with approximately 92% occurring only once. The sequencing sample was made of naive CD4+ T cells sorted from blood. Subset: CD45RA+ positively selected. The receptors originated from a man aged 18 to 29 in good health.

The rearrangement uses TRBV29-1 and TRBJ2-2; 8 nucleotides agree with TRBD1. CDR3 length: 15 residues. Germline V lookup: CDR1 SQVTM, CDR2 ANQGSEA. Unmatched junction bases numbered 10, after V lost 5 bases and J lost 5 bases. The CDR3 DNA reads TGCAGCGTTACCGACAGGGGAAGCATAACCGGGGAGCTGTTTTTT. Protein product: CSVTDRGSITGELFF.

The chain uses TRBV10-2 and TRBJ2-2; D is perhaps TRBD1 (7 bases). V lost 5 bases, J lost 4 bases, and 14 bases lay in between. The CDR3 is made up of 15 amino acids. CDR1 and CDR2 from the germline V gene are WSHSY and SAAADI. The CDR3 region is CASSHRGLSTGELFF. The CDR3 DNA follows: TGCGCCAGCAGTCACAGGGGACTCTCCACCGGGGAGCTGTTTTTT.

The chain couples TRBV29-1 to TRBJ1-1; D is perhaps TRBD1 (5 bases). Trimming shortened V by 0 bases and J by 3 bases, and 14 bases separated the two germline ends. This CDR3 is 15 amino acids long. The germline V gene has CDR1 SQVTM and CDR2 ANQGSEA. The CDR3 loop is CSVEDLGTGDTEAFF. The CDR3 coding sequence is TGCAGCGTTGAAGATCTCGGGACCGGAGACACTGAAGCTTTCTTT.

The genes are TRBV15 and TRBJ1-1; 7 bases align to TRBD1. The V and J ends lost 3 bases and 1 base, in that order; junction bases with no gene match: 2. In germline, CDR1 is LNHNV, CDR2 YYDKDF (reference sequence). The CDR3 has 14 residues. In DNA form, the CDR3 reads TGTGCCACCAGCAGGCGGACAGGGAACACTGAAGCTTTCTTT. It is translated as CATSRRTGNTEAFF.

J is TRBJ1-6 and V is TRBV4-1, with D unresolved. With 4 bases removed from V and 9 bases from J, the gap between germline ends came to 13 bases. Germline CDR1 is MGHRA and CDR2 is YSYEKL. This CDR3 contains 14 residues. The CDR3 here is CASSPGRVSSPLHF. The CDR3 region has the DNA TGCGCCAGCAGCCCCGGGAGGGTGAGTTCACCCCTCCACTTT.

The J gene is TRBJ2-7, the V gene TRBV10-1, with TRBD2 matching over 8 bases. With 2 bases clipped from V and 3 bases from J, the junction kept 6 bases outside the gene matches. Germline loops: CDR1 WNHNN, CDR2 SYGVQD (reference sequence). There are 15 residues in the CDR3. CDR3 loop: CASSESSGRGYEQYF. Written as DNA, the CDR3 is TGCGCCAGCAGTGAGAGCAGCGGGAGAGGCTACGAGCAGTACTTC.

Turning to this clone: The sample has other DNA sequences that encode this CDR3 too. The CDR3 loop reads CASSLNRGDTQYF. The CDR3 nucleotides are TGTGCCAGCAGCCTGAACAGGGGGGATACGCAGTATTTT. This chain joins TRBV27 and TRBJ2-3; TRBD1 matches 8 bases. CDR3 length: 13 residues. Losses at the gene ends were 6 bases for V and 6 bases for J; bases not matched to a gene: 5. Germline V gene sequence: CDR1 MNHEY, CDR2 SMNVEV (reference sequence).

The V call is TRBV9, the J call TRBJ2-3; unclear D gene. This CDR3 region has 15 residues. Germline lookup yields CDR1 SGDLS and CDR2 YYNGEE. V dropped 4 bases and J dropped 2 bases, with 14 bases sitting between them. The CDR3 protein is CASSLGHANTDTQYF. The CDR3 DNA reads TGTGCCAGCAGCCTCGGCCACGCAAACACAGATACGCAGTATTTT. Full variable domain (missing parts from reference TRBV9 and TRBJ2-3): DSGVTQTPKHLITATGQRVTLRCSPRSGDLSVYWYQQSLDQGLQFLIQYYNGEERAKGNILERFSAQQFPDLHSELNLSSLELGDSALYFCASSLGHANTDTQYFGPGTRLTVL.

The rearrangement uses TRBV6-6 and TRBJ1-5; the D is unclear. Germline-derived CDR1 and CDR2 are MNHNY and SVGAGI (reference sequence). CDR3 length equals 14 residues. The V and J ends lost 2 bases and 3 bases respectively, with 8 bases between them. CDR3 sequence: CASSYRDDNQPQHF. The CDR3 region has the DNA TGTGCCAGCAGTTACAGAGATGACAATCAGCCCCAGCATTTT.

The chain joins TRBV19 to TRBJ2-2, with 9 bases aligning to TRBD1. Looked up from germline, CDR1 is LNHDA and CDR2 is SQIVND (reference sequence). V shed 6 bases and J 0 bases; nucleotides not matched to a gene: 5. The CDR3 totals 16 residues. The chain's CDR3 is CASRRQGVSNTGELFF. The CDR3 region has the DNA TGTGCCAGTAGAAGACAGGGGGTCTCGAACACCGGGGAGCTGTTTTTT.

V usage is TRBV2 and J usage is TRBJ2-2; D remains ambiguous. This CDR3 spans 15 amino acids. The V end was cut by 4 bases, the J end by 1 base, with 10 bases between. The germline CDR1 and CDR2 sequences are SNHLY and FYNNEI. The CDR3 DNA reads as TGTGCCAGCAGTGTAGACATAGGGAACACCGGGGAGCTGTTTTTT. It codes for CASSVDIGNTGELFF.

This CDR3 is CASRKGTGSTDNEQFF. As DNA, the CDR3 is TGTGCCAGCAGAAAAGGGACAGGCTCTACCGACAATGAGCAGTTCTTC. The V and J genes are TRBV6-4 and TRBJ2-1; 8 bases are shared with TRBD1. The CDR3 is made up of 16 amino acids. CDR1 and CDR2 from the germline V gene are MRHNA and SNTAGT. Trimming cost V 6 bases and J 5 bases; bases outside gene matches: 12.

The V gene is TRBV10-3, the J gene TRBJ1-1, with 7 nucleotides matching TRBD1. Losses at the gene ends were 5 bases for V and 1 base for J; bases not matched to a gene: 7. The CDR3 contains 15 residues. Germline CDR1 reads ENHRY; CDR2 reads SYGVKD. The CDR3 sequence is CAISKRDSRNTEAFF. The CDR3 DNA reads as TGTGCCATCAGTAAGAGGGACAGCCGGAACACTGAAGCTTTCTTT.

Concerning this clone itself: The junction departs from germline at one end; a sequencing error may be responsible. This chain connects TRBV7-2 to TRBJ2-3; possibly TRBD2 for D (5 bases). Germline lookup yields CDR1 SGHTA and CDR2 FQGNSA. The CDR3 sequence is 14 residues long. This CDR3 is CASSVAFSTDTQYF. The CDR3 region has the DNA TGTGCCAGCAGCGTAGCGTTCAGCACAGATACGCAGTATTTT.

V usage is TRBV11-2 and J usage is TRBJ2-3; 7 positions agree with TRBD2. Trimming took 3 bases from V and 5 from J; bases not matched to a gene: 11. The CDR3 totals 16 residues. Germline values: CDR1 SGHAT, CDR2 FQNNGV. As DNA, the CDR3 is TGTGCCAGCAGCTTTGCTGGGGGAGGGCCGGGAGATACGCAGTATTTT. This translates into CASSFAGGGPGDTQYF.

The V and J genes are TRBV9 and TRBJ1-2; D not certain. Germline CDR1 and CDR2: SGDLS and YYNGEE. V lost 5 bases to trimming and J lost 8 bases, with 10 bases between them. The CDR3 consists of 11 residues. CDR3: CASSGVWGYTF. In DNA, the CDR3 is TGTGCCAGCAGTGGGGTTTGGGGCTACACCTTC. The variable domain in full, with the rest retrieved from reference TRBV9 and TRBJ1-2, is DSGVTQTPKHLITATGQRVTLRCSPRSGDLSVYWYQQSLDQGLQFLIQYYNGEERAKGNILERFSAQQFPDLHSELNLSSLELGDSALYFCASSGVWGYTFGSGTRLTVV.

This chain uses TRBV7-2 with TRBJ2-7; D gene uncertain. CDR3 length: 13 amino acids. The germline gives CDR1 SGHTA, CDR2 FQGNSA. Trimming removed 5 bases at V and 2 bases at J, with 10 bases between. For the CDR3, the DNA is TGTGCCAGCAGCCGGACGTATGCCTACGAGCAGTACTTC. Its translation is CASSRTYAYEQYF.

The chain combines TRBV4-1 with TRBJ2-3, with D uncertain. The CDR3 contains 14 residues. Germline V lookup: CDR1 MGHRA, CDR2 YSYEKL. Trimming removed 3 bases from V and 1 base from J, with 8 bases in between. DNA for the CDR3: TGCGCCAGCAGCCATCTCCTGGGCACAGATACGCAGTATTTT. Its translation: CASSHLLGTDTQYF.